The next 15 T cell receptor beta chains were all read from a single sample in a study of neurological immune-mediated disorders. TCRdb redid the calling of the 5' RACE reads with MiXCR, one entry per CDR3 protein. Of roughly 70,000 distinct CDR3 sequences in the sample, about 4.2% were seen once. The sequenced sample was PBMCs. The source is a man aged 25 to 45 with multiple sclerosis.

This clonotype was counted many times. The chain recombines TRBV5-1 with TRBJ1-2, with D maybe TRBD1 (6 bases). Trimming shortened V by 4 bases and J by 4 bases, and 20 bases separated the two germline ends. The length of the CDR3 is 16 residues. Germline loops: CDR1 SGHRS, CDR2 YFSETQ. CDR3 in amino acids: CASSPSGGLIGYGYTF. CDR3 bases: TGCGCCAGCAGCCCCAGTGGGGGGCTCATTGGCTATGGCTACACCTTC.

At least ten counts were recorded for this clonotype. CDR3 in amino acids: CASTLWDSPLNYGYTF. CDR3 nucleotide sequence: TGTGCCAGCACTCTCTGGGACAGCCCTCTGAACTATGGCTACACCTTC. The chain is built from TRBV12-3 or TRBV12-4 and TRBJ1-2, with 7 bases aligning to TRBD1. This CDR3 comprises 16 residues. J lost 2 bases, V lost 7 bases, and 13 bases had no gene match.

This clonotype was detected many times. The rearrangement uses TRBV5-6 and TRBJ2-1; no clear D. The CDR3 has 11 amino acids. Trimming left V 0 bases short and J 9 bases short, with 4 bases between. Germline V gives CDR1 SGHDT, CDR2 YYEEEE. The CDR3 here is CASSLAGEQFF. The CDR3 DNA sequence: TGTGCCAGCAGCTTGGCTGGTGAGCAGTTCTTC.

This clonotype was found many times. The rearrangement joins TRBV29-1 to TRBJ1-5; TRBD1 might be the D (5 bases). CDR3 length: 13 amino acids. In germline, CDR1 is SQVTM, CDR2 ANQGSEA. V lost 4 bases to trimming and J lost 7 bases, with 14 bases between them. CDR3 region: CSVVISGGQPQHF. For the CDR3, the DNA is TGCAGCGTTGTTATTTCGGGGGGGCAGCCCCAGCATTTT.

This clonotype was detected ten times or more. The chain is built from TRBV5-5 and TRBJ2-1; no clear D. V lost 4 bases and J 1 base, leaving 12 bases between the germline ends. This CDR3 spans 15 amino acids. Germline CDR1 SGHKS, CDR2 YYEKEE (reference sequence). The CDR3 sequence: CASSTYPESYNEQFF. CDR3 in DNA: TGTGCCAGCAGCACATATCCTGAATCCTACAATGAGCAGTTCTTC.

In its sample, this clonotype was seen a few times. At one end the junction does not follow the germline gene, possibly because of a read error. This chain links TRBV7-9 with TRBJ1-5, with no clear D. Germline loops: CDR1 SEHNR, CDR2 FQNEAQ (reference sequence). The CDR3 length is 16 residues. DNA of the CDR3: TGTGCCAGCAGCTTAGCGAGGGAAGAAGCGAATCAACCCCAGCATTTT. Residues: CASSLAREEANQPQHF.

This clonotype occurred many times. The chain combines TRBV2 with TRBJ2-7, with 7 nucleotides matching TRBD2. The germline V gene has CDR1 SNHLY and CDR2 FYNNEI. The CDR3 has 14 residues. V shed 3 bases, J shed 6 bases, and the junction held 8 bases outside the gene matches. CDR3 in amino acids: CASSDQRGGGEQYF. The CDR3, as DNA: TGTGCCAGCAGTGACCAGCGGGGCGGGGGCGAGCAGTACTTC.

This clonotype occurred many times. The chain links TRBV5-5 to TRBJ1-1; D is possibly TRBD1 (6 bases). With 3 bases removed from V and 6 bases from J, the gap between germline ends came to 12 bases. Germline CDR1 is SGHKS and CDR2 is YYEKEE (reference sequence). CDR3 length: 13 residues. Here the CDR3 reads CASSSYRVPEAFF. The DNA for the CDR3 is TGTGCCAGCAGCTCGTACAGGGTTCCTGAAGCTTTCTTT.

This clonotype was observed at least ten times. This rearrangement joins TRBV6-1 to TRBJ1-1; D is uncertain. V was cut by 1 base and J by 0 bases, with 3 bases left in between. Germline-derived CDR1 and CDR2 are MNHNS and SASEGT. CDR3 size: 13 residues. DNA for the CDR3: TGTGCCAGCAGTGAAGTAATGAACACTGAAGCTTTCTTT. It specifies CASSEVMNTEAFF.

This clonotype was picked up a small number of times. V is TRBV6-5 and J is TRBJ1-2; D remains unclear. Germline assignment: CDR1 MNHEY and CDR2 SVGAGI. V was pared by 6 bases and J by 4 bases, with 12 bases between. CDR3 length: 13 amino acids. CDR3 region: CASSPTQRYGYTF. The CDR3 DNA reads TGTGCCAGCAGCCCTACCCAGCGCTATGGCTACACCTTC.

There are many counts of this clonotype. The CDR3 region has the DNA TGTGCCAGCAGCAAAGACGGAGCGGGGGGACTTAATGAGCAGTTCTTC. It codes for CASSKDGAGGLNEQFF. V gene TRBV21-1 combines with J gene TRBJ2-1; TRBD2, the D gene given by the table, was not confirmed from the DNA. TRBV21-1 is listed as a pseudogene. CDR3 length: 16 residues.

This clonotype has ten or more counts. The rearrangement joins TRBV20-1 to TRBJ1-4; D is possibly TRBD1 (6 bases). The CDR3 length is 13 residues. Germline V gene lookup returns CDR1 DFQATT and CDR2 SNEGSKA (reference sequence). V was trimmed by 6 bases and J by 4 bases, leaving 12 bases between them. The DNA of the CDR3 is TGCAGTGCCAAGGACAGCCTTAATGAAAAACTGTTTTTT. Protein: CSAKDSLNEKLFF.

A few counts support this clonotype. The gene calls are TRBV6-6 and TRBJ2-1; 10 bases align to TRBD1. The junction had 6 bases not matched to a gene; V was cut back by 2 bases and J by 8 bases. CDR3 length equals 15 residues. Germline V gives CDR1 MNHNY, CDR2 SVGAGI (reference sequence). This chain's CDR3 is CASSYQRQGADEQFF. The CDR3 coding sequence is TGTGCCAGCAGTTACCAGCGACAGGGGGCAGATGAGCAGTTCTTC.

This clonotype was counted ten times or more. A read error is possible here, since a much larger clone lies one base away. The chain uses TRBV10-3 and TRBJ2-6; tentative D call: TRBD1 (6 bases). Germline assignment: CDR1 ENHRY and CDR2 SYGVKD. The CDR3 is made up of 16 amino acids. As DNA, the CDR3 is TGTGCCATCCTGAGGCAGGGGAAGTCTGGGGCCAAAGTCCTGACTTTC. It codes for CAILRQGKSGAKVLTF.

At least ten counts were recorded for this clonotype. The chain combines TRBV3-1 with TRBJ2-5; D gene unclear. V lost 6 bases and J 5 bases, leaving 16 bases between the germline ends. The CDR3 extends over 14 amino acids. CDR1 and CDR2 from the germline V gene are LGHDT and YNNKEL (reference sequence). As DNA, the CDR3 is TGTGCCAGCAGAACTAAAATTCATGGGGAGACCCAGTACTTC. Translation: CASRTKIHGETQYF.